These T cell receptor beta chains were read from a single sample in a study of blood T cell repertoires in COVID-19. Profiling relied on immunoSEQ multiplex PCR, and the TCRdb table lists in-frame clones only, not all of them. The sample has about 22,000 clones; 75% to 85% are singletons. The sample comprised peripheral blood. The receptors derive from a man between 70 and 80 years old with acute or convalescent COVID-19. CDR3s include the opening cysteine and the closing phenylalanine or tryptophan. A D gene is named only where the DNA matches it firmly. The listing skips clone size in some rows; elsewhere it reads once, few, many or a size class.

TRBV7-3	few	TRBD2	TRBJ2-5	CASSLGRTSGIQETQYF	TGTGCCAGCAGCTTAGGACGAACTAGCGGGATACAAGAGACCCAGTACTTC
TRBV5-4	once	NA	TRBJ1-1	CASSLLPGAAFF	TGTGCCAGCAGCTTGCTGCCAGGGGCGGCTTTCTTT
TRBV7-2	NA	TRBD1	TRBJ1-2	CASSGQGTDGYTF	TGTGCCAGCAGCGGACAGGGGACTGATGGCTACACCTTC
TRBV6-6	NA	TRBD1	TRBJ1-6	CASKDRGMGGNSPLHF	TGTGCCAGCAAGGACAGGGGGATGGGTGGAAATTCACCCCTCCACTTT
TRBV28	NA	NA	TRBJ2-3	CASSRQGGHRDTQYF	TGTGCCAGCTCGCGACAAGGAGGGCATAGGGATACGCAGTATTTT
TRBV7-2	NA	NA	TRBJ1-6	CASSSDRRRPLHF	TGTGCCAGCAGCTCCGACAGGAGGCGACCCCTCCACTTT
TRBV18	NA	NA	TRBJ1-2	CASSLQDDDGYTF	TGTGCCAGCTCGCTGCAGGATGACGATGGCTACACCTTC
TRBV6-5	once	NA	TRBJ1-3	CASGRAGNTIYF	TGTGCCAGCGGCAGGGCCGGAAACACCATATATTTT
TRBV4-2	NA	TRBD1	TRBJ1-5	CASSQEDRGVQPQHF	TGTGCCAGCAGCCAAGAAGACAGGGGCGTTCAGCCCCAGCATTTT
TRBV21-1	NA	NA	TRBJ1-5	CASSTERLTKRQPQHF	TGTGCCAGCAGCACCGAACGGCTAACAAAGCGACAGCCCCAGCATTTT
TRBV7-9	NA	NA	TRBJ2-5	CASSLPPQETQYF	TGTGCCAGCAGCTTACCTCCGCAGGAGACCCAGTACTTC